This T cell receptor beta chain was captured in a study of T cells in Graves' hyperthyroidism and ophthalmopathy. This clonotype was detected many times. Antigen unknown. Regarding the study as a whole: Blood also carried most thyroid clonotypes expanded above 0.001. A model of 13 V-J pairs discriminated ophthalmopathy from stable hyperthyroidism.

Amplified TCR beta CDR3 regions derived from RNA transcripts. During a first-round RT-PCR of the TCR CDR3, the HTBI primer set was used. TCRdb re-analysed the multiplex PCR reads in MiXCR, keeping a single row per CDR3 protein. The profile shows approximately 610,000 distinct CDR3 sequences, 14% to 15% of them singletons. This CDR3 is 14 amino acids long. V gave up 4 bases and J gave up 6 bases; unmatched junction bases: 5. This TCR was recovered from a woman between 40 and 50 years old with Graves' ophthalmopathy. Sample: blood. The chain is built from TRBV12-3 or TRBV12-4 and TRBJ1-5; 8 bases agree with TRBD1. The CDR3 bases are TGTGCCAGCAGTTATTCAGGGGGCGTTCAGCCCCAGCATTTT. Translated, it gives CASSYSGGVQPQHF.